Listed here is a single TCR beta chain. As yet, its antigen is unknown. PBMCs, at least 6 million per sample, were isolated. Total RNA, at least 5.5 micrograms per sample, was extracted from PBMCs. This sample was taken from a study of blood T cells in healthy people across ages. Together with a sample-barcoded 5' primer, a J-beta primer mix was included in a second PCR lasting roughly 7 to 11 cycles. One entry per CDR3 protein results from TCRdb running MiXCR on the 5' RACE reads. The sample lists about 900,000 distinct CDR3 sequences; approximately 59% were seen once. This CDR3 region has 12 residues. CDR1 and CDR2 (germline): DFQATT, SNEGSKA (reference sequence). Trimming left V 6 bases short and J 5 bases short, with 11 bases between. The study, taken as a whole, reports: More naive CD4+ cells and higher diversity were found in long-lived than in aged donors. Naive and antigen-experienced cells could not be conclusively compared, given unsorted PBMCs.

The sample was blood. The chain employs TRBV20-1 and TRBJ2-1, with no clear D. This receptor was taken from a man aged 30 to 39 in good health. CDR3 protein: CSARKSNNEQFF. The CDR3 region has the DNA TGCAGTGCCAGGAAGAGCAACAATGAGCAGTTCTTC.